Each of the 31 T cell receptor beta chains below was sequenced from the same sample in a study of blood T cell repertoires in COVID-19. Produced via immunoSEQ multiplex PCR; TCRdb's table is partial and in-frame only. The table shows approximately 110,000 clones, with 75% to 85% occurring only once. The specimen was peripheral blood. These TCRs come from a man between 65 and 79 years old with acute or convalescent COVID-19.

This sequence joins TRBV29-1 and TRBJ2-1, with a tentative D call TRBD1 (6 bases). Trimming shortened V by 1 base and J by 8 bases, and 12 bases separated the two germline ends. In germline, CDR1 is SQVTM, CDR2 ANQGSEA. There are 13 residues in the CDR3. CDR3 sequence (DNA): TGCAGCGTTGAAGGAGCAGGGGTCCATGAGCAGTTCTTC. Residues: CSVEGAGVHEQFF.

V is TRBV6-5 and J is TRBJ1-5; 7 nucleotides line up with TRBD1. The CDR3 length is 13 residues. CDR1 MNHEY and CDR2 SVGAGI come from the germline V gene. The junction had 4 bases not matched to a gene; V was cut back by 11 bases and J by 0 bases. The CDR3 reads CAGGTDSNQPQHF. The CDR3 bases are TGTGCCGGCGGGACAGATAGCAATCAGCCCCAGCATTTT.

The chain links TRBV2 to TRBJ1-5, with 8 bases lining up with TRBD1. CDR1 and CDR2 from the germline V gene are SNHLY and FYNNEI. This CDR3 is 15 amino acids long. After removal of 6 bases from V and 1 base from J, the junction contained 5 bases not matched to a gene. CDR3 amino acids: CASRRQGPSNQPQHF. The CDR3 nucleotides are TGTGCCAGCAGGCGACAGGGGCCAAGCAATCAGCCCCAGCATTTT.

This chain connects TRBV6-4 to TRBJ2-3, with 10 bases identical to TRBD2. CDR1 and CDR2 (germline): MRHNA, SNTAGT. The length of the CDR3 is 17 residues. V gave up 5 bases and J gave up 3 bases; unmatched junction bases: 11. CDR3 in amino acids: CASSREGAGGPTDTQYF. As DNA, the CDR3 is TGTGCCAGCAGTCGAGAGGGAGCGGGAGGGCCGACAGATACGCAGTATTTT.

The chain uses TRBV6-5 and TRBJ2-2; D perhaps matches TRBD1 (8 bases). The CDR3 is 15 residues long. Trimming pared 4 bases from V and 5 bases from J, leaving 14 bases between. Germline CDR1 MNHEY, CDR2 SVGAGI. The CDR3: CASSSQGGRTGELFF. The CDR3 nucleotides are TGTGCCAGCAGTTCACAGGGGGGGAGGACCGGGGAGCTGTTTTTT.

The J gene is TRBJ1-4, the V gene TRBV9; 7 bases fit TRBD1. The germline V gene has CDR1 SGDLS and CDR2 YYNGEE. The CDR3 totals 15 residues. Trimming took 2 bases from V and 4 from J; bases not matched to a gene: 5. The CDR3 nucleotides read TGTGCCAGCAGCGTCTTAGGGACAGTTAATGAAAAACTGTTTTTT. Amino acids: CASSVLGTVNEKLFF.

This clone was recorded once. The rearrangement joins TRBV19 to TRBJ2-3; 11 nucleotides match TRBD1. This CDR3 comprises 18 residues. V lost 3 bases to trimming and J lost 2 bases; unmatched junction nucleotides: 10. The germline CDR1 and CDR2 sequences are LNHDA and SQIVND (reference sequence). The CDR3 nucleotides read TGTGCCAGTAGTATGGCTGGGACAGGGGGAGGATCCACAGATACGCAGTATTTT. This encodes CASSMAGTGGGSTDTQYF.

The rearrangement uses TRBV9 and TRBJ1-3, with a weak D call TRBD1 (5 bases). Per the germline V gene, CDR1 is SGDLS and CDR2 is YYNGEE. This CDR3 contains 16 residues. V lost 0 bases and J lost 1, with 11 bases in between. CDR3 DNA sequence: TGTGCCAGCAGCGTAGCGGTGGGGCAATCTGGAAACACCATATATTTT. Translation gives CASSVAVGQSGNTIYF.

The J gene is TRBJ1-5, the V gene TRBV5-5, with D maybe TRBD1 (5 bases). The CDR3 contains 15 residues. The germline V gene encodes CDR1 SGHKS and CDR2 YYEKEE (reference sequence). The germline V and J ends were trimmed by 4 bases and 6 bases, with 17 bases remaining between them. As DNA, the CDR3 is TGTGCCAGCAGCCAGCTGGGGGGACCTCTTCAGCCCCAGCATTTT. It encodes CASSQLGGPLQPQHF.

This rearrangement joins TRBV9 to TRBJ2-1; D unclear. Trimming took off 0 bases at V and 8 bases at J, with 6 bases between the two ends. Germline CDR1 SGDLS, CDR2 YYNGEE. This CDR3 spans 12 amino acids. The chain's CDR3 is CASSVAGYEQFF. In DNA form, the CDR3 reads TGTGCCAGCAGCGTAGCTGGCTATGAGCAGTTCTTC. Combining the CDR3 with reference TRBV9 and TRBJ2-1 gives the whole variable domain DSGVTQTPKHLITATGQRVTLRCSPRSGDLSVYWYQQSLDQGLQFLIQYYNGEERAKGNILERFSAQQFPDLHSELNLSSLELGDSALYFCASSVAGYEQFFGPGTRLTVL.

The gene calls are TRBV7-3 and TRBJ2-3; no clear D. Trimming stripped 0 bases from V and 2 bases from J, with 12 bases between. CDR1 SGHTA and CDR2 FQGTGA come from the germline V gene. This CDR3 spans 16 amino acids. The CDR3 is CASSLTAVGNTDTQYF. Written as DNA, the CDR3 is TGTGCCAGCAGCTTAACTGCGGTCGGAAACACAGATACGCAGTATTTT.

This rearrangement joins TRBV28 to TRBJ1-2; perhaps TRBD1 as D (5 bases). Trimming pared 1 base from V and 4 bases from J, leaving 10 bases between. The CDR3 extends over 14 amino acids. Germline CDR1 reads MDHEN; CDR2 reads SYDVKM. This chain's CDR3 is CASSLSGGGYGYTF. CDR3 DNA: TGTGCCAGCAGTTTATCTGGGGGAGGCTATGGCTACACCTTC.

The chain recombines TRBV7-9 with TRBJ1-1, with D hard to call. Germline values: CDR1 SEHNR, CDR2 FQNEAQ (reference sequence). Trimming cost V 4 bases and J 1 base, with 10 bases left between them. There are 14 residues in the CDR3. CDR3 sequence (DNA): TGTGCCAGCAGCTCCCTCCCGGGGAACACTGAAGCTTTCTTT. This codes for CASSSLPGNTEAFF.

This chain connects TRBV11-2 to TRBJ1-3; unclear D gene. Trimming took off 5 bases at V and 9 bases at J, with 11 bases between the two ends. CDR1 is SGHAT and CDR2 is FQNNGV in the germline V gene. The CDR3 totals 12 residues. CDR3 sequence: CASSGAPGTIYF. The CDR3 nucleotides read TGTGCCAGCAGCGGCGCCCCAGGCACCATATATTTT.

This chain connects TRBV3-1 (or the pseudogene TRBV3-2) to TRBJ2-3; possibly TRBD1 for D (7 bases). The CDR3 covers 15 residues. Germline V gives CDR1 LGHDT, CDR2 YNNKEL (reference sequence). V was clipped by 1 base and J by 6 bases, with 14 bases between them. The CDR3 region is CASSQGNRGGDTQYF. The CDR3 nucleotides are TGTGCCAGCAGCCAAGGGAACAGGGGAGGCGATACGCAGTATTTT.

V usage is TRBV5-1 and J usage is TRBJ2-3; unclear D gene. The V end lost 6 bases, the J end lost 3 bases, and 8 bases lay between the germline ends. CDR3 length: 12 residues. Per the germline V gene, CDR1 is SGHRS and CDR2 is YFSETQ. CDR3 sequence (DNA): TGCGCCAGCAAACAAAGAACAGATACGCAGTATTTT. As protein: CASKQRTDTQYF.

This clone showed up just a few times. The CDR3 loop is CASSVAAGLSTDTQYF. CDR3 sequence (DNA): TGTGCCAGCAGCGTAGCTGCCGGACTTAGCACAGATACGCAGTATTTT. This chain uses TRBV9 with TRBJ2-3, with D maybe TRBD2 (5 bases). Germline V gives CDR1 SGDLS, CDR2 YYNGEE. The CDR3 spans 16 residues. V was cut by 0 bases and J by 0 bases, with 11 bases left in between.

The chain joins TRBV6-5 to TRBJ1-3, with D maybe TRBD1 (6 bases). Germline CDR1 MNHEY, CDR2 SVGAGI. V was trimmed by 10 bases and J by 8 bases, leaving 15 bases between them. This CDR3 comprises 12 residues. The CDR3 loop reads CATMGGAHTIYF. The CDR3 nucleotides read TGTGCCACCATGGGGGGGGCTCACACCATATATTTT.

The V gene is TRBV24-1, the J gene TRBJ1-1, with D possibly matching TRBD1 (5 bases). Trimming shortened V by 5 bases and J by 3 bases, and 6 bases separated the two germline ends. The length of the CDR3 is 12 residues. Germline-derived CDR1 and CDR2 are KGHDR and SFDVKD. This CDR3 reads CATSVGDTEAFF. CDR3 DNA sequence: TGTGCCACCAGTGTAGGGGACACTGAAGCTTTCTTT.

The chain combines TRBV11-2 with TRBJ1-5, with 9 bases fitting TRBD1. J gave up 0 bases and V 7 bases, and 16 bases lay outside the gene matches. The CDR3 length is 19 residues. Germline V gene data show CDR1 as SGHAT and CDR2 as FQNNGV. The CDR3 sequence: CASTSRLQGAIISNQPQHF. CDR3 coding DNA: TGTGCCAGCACCTCAAGGTTACAGGGGGCGATCATTAGCAATCAGCCCCAGCATTTT.

This clone appeared once. The chain has TRBV7-9 and TRBJ2-1, with 8 bases matching TRBD1. The trim removed 5 bases at V and 8 bases at J, leaving 11 bases unmatched. The CDR3 sequence is 15 residues long. Germline CDR1 and CDR2: SEHNR and FQNEAQ (reference sequence). CDR3 region: CASSQDRGKGDEQFF. The DNA of the CDR3 is TGTGCCAGCAGCCAAGACAGGGGAAAGGGGGATGAGCAGTTCTTC.

This clone has more than one count but fewer than ten. This sequence joins TRBV19 and TRBJ1-4; 11 bases are a match to TRBD1. The germline gives CDR1 LNHDA, CDR2 SQIVND (reference sequence). This CDR3 contains 18 residues. With V trimmed by 4 bases and J by 0 bases, 7 bases remained unmatched. The CDR3 coding sequence is TGTGCCAGTAGTAGAACCGGGACAGGGGGAACAACTAATGAAAAACTGTTTTTT. Protein product: CASSRTGTGGTTNEKLFF.

The chain is built from TRBV29-1 and TRBJ1-2; D is undetermined. CDR1 SQVTM and CDR2 ANQGSEA come from the germline V gene. V was shortened by 3 bases and J by 4 bases, with 9 bases between the two germline ends. This CDR3 contains 12 residues. CDR3 DNA sequence: TGCAGCGTTGACGGGGAGGGCTATGGCTACACCTTC. It is translated as CSVDGEGYGYTF.

CDR3 in DNA: TGTGCCAGCAGTTACGGCGGTATCACAGATACGCAGTATTTT. Amino acids: CASSYGGITDTQYF. This sequence joins TRBV6-5 and TRBJ2-3; D is unclear. This CDR3 spans 14 amino acids. The V end was cut by 2 bases, the J end by 2 bases, with 8 bases between. CDR1 and CDR2 from the germline V gene are MNHEY and SVGAGI.

This clone was seen only a few times. V usage is TRBV30 and J usage is TRBJ2-1, with 10 bases matching TRBD2. After removal of 2 bases from V and 5 bases from J, the junction contained 3 bases not matched to a gene. The CDR3 contains 14 residues. The germline CDR1 and CDR2 sequences are GTSNPN and SVGIG (reference sequence). The CDR3 nucleotides read TGTGCCTGGAGTTTACTAGCGGGAAACAATGAGCAGTTCTTC. It specifies CAWSLLAGNNEQFF.

Details on this clone: Other DNA sequences in this sample translate to the same CDR3. The chain employs TRBV9 and TRBJ1-2; D possibly corresponds to TRBD1 (6 bases). V lost 0 bases to trimming and J lost 4 bases, with 13 bases between them. This CDR3 is built from 15 residues. Germline loops: CDR1 SGDLS, CDR2 YYNGEE. CDR3 in amino acids: CASSVDGGAPYGYTF. In DNA, the CDR3 is TGTGCCAGCAGCGTAGATGGGGGGGCTCCCTATGGCTACACCTTC.

The chain is built from TRBV7-8 and TRBJ2-3; 8 bases are shared with TRBD2. Per germline, CDR1 SGHVS and CDR2 FQNEAQ. This CDR3 comprises 15 residues. With 1 base clipped from V and 4 bases from J, the junction kept 4 bases outside the gene matches. The CDR3 coding sequence is TGTGCCAGCAGCTTAGAGGGACTAGGTGCAGATACGCAGTATTTT. Protein product: CASSLEGLGADTQYF.

In this sample, this clone turned up a few times. The gene calls are TRBV29-1 and TRBJ2-2, with TRBD1 matching 7 bases. The CDR3 contains 14 residues. With V trimmed by 5 bases and J by 0 bases, 3 bases remained unmatched. Germline V gene data show CDR1 as SQVTM and CDR2 as ANQGSEA. The CDR3: CSVYRGANTGELFF. CDR3 DNA sequence: TGCAGCGTTTACAGGGGCGCGAACACCGGGGAGCTGTTTTTT.

V is TRBV6-5 and J is TRBJ1-5; D not resolved. The V end was cut by 4 bases, the J end by 2 bases, with 3 bases between. This CDR3 is built from 12 residues. Germline CDR1 reads MNHEY; CDR2 reads SVGAGI. This CDR3 reads CASSSGNQPQHF. The CDR3 DNA sequence: TGTGCCAGCAGTTCCGGCAATCAGCCCCAGCATTTT.

CDR3 residues: CASSPGTGLRGETQYF. Here the CDR3 DNA reads TGTGCCAGCAGCCCCGGGACAGGGTTGCGAGGGGAGACCCAGTACTTC. The chain couples TRBV5-6 to TRBJ2-5; TRBD1 matches 9 bases. The CDR3 is 16 amino acids. Germline CDR1 is SGHDT and CDR2 is YYEEEE. The junction had 12 bases not matched to a gene; V was cut back by 4 bases and J by 5 bases.

This chain joins TRBV24-1 and TRBJ2-3, with a tentative D call TRBD1 (5 bases). V lost 7 bases and J lost 0, with 13 bases in between. The germline V gene has CDR1 KGHDR and CDR2 SFDVKD. The CDR3 extends over 15 amino acids. CDR3 protein: CATSGRGRSTDTQYF. The CDR3 region has the DNA TGTGCCACCAGCGGTAGGGGAAGGAGCACAGATACGCAGTATTTT.